The next 15 T cell receptor beta chains were all read from a single sample in a study of T cells after yellow fever vaccination (dated by TCRdb to the late 2010s). The meaning of the sample's treatment or condition label: live attenuated yellow fever vaccine strain. The library was generated by 5' RACE. The data were produced on an Illumina NovaSeq 6000. TCRdb handled the public reads itself, with Q25 trimming in fastp and clone calling in MiXCR, and kept productive beta chains. Each record represents a unique CDR3 protein, reported with the most common genes and DNA among its rows. This sample is represented by around 310,000 distinct CDR3 sequences; 3.5% to 5% of them were singletons. Approximately 20% of the sample is in the top ten clones. Source: PBMCs, taken 15 days after the yellow fever booster vaccination. The receptors stem from a young man who received the YFV17D yellow fever vaccine.

This clonotype was counted ten times or more. This chain joins TRBV7-9 and TRBJ2-1; D is uncertain. The V gene lost 1 base and the J gene lost 9 bases, with 4 bases spanning the gap. The CDR3 is 11 residues long. Germline V lookup: CDR1 SEHNR, CDR2 FQNEAQ (reference sequence). The CDR3 here is CASSLDSEQFF. The DNA for the CDR3 is TGTGCCAGCAGCTTAGACAGTGAGCAGTTCTTC.

This clonotype was seen repeatedly, ten times or more. V is TRBV5-1 and J is TRBJ2-1; possibly TRBD2 for D (5 bases). Between the trimmed V and J ends, which lost 0 bases and 2 bases, there was a span of 9 bases. Per the germline V gene, CDR1 is SGHRS and CDR2 is YFSETQ. This CDR3 has 15 residues. The CDR3 protein is CASSLDGDTYNEQFF. The CDR3 nucleotides read TGCGCCAGCAGCTTGGACGGGGATACCTACAATGAGCAGTTCTTC.

The sample holds many counts of this clonotype. The gene calls are TRBV29-1 and TRBJ1-2, with 7 bases fitting TRBD1. Germline V gene data show CDR1 as SQVTM and CDR2 as ANQGSEA. V trimming: 6 bases; J trimming: 6 bases; junction bases outside the gene matches: 10. This CDR3 is 13 amino acids long. For the CDR3, the DNA is TGCAGCGTCTACCCCAATGGACAGGATGGCTACACCTTC. This translates into CSVYPNGQDGYTF.

This clonotype has at least ten counts. V is TRBV18 and J is TRBJ2-3; D possibly corresponds to TRBD2 (5 bases). Germline loops: CDR1 KGHSH, CDR2 LQKENI. The germline V and J ends were trimmed by 4 bases and 5 bases, with 10 bases remaining between them. This CDR3 region has 13 residues. CDR3 sequence: CASSLTGRDTQYF. In DNA form, the CDR3 reads TGTGCCAGCTCACTAACGGGGAGAGATACGCAGTATTTT.

This clonotype was observed at least ten times. The V call is TRBV11-2, the J call TRBJ1-1; D perhaps matches TRBD1 (6 bases). The germline CDR1 and CDR2 sequences are SGHAT and FQNNGV. V lost 2 bases and J lost 4, with 11 bases in between. The CDR3 consists of 14 residues. CDR3 sequence reads: CASSLSRGSTEAFF. For the CDR3, the DNA is TGTGCCAGCAGCTTAAGCAGGGGAAGCACTGAAGCTTTCTTT.

This clonotype was seen at least ten times. V and J are TRBV6-5 and TRBJ2-2; either TRBD1 or TRBD2 may fit D (6 bases each). The germline CDR1 and CDR2 sequences are MNHEY and SVGAGI. The CDR3 runs 16 residues. V dropped 2 bases and J dropped 3 bases, with 13 bases sitting between them. CDR3 coding DNA: TGTGCCAGCAGTTACATGTTTGGGGGGCACACCGGGGAGCTGTTTTTT. Its protein is CASSYMFGGHTGELFF.

This clonotype was detected many times. This chain connects TRBV7-2 to TRBJ1-5; 9 nucleotides match TRBD1. The CDR3 loop spans 15 amino acids. Germline V gives CDR1 SGHTA, CDR2 FQGNSA. Trimming removed 5 bases from V and 3 bases from J; junction bases left unmatched: 5. CDR3 sequence: CASSPQGANNQPQHF. The CDR3, as DNA: TGTGCCAGCAGCCCACAGGGGGCTAACAATCAGCCCCAGCATTTT.

In this sample, this clonotype turned up a few times. The chain couples TRBV7-9 to TRBJ1-1, with D possibly matching TRBD1 (5 bases). V lost 0 bases and J lost 10, with 18 bases in between. The germline CDR1 and CDR2 sequences are SEHNR and FQNEAQ (reference sequence). CDR3 length: 15 residues. The CDR3 nucleotides read TGTGCCAGCAGCTTAGCGGATAGCTGGGGGGTTCGAGCTTTCTTT. It encodes CASSLADSWGVRAFF. The complete variable domain, with remaining parts taken from reference TRBV7-9 and TRBJ1-1, reads DTGVSQNPRHKITKRGQNVTFRCDPISEHNRLYWYRQTLGQGPEFLTYFQNEAQLEKSRLLSDRFSAERPKGSFSTLEIQRTEQGDSAMYLCASSLADSWGVRAFFGQGTRLTVV.

This clonotype was seen only a few times. V is TRBV29-1 and J is TRBJ2-3; 10 nucleotides line up with TRBD2. The germline CDR1 and CDR2 sequences are SQVTM and ANQGSEA. The CDR3 consists of 16 residues. Trimming cost V 4 bases and J 10 bases; bases outside gene matches: 17. CDR3 nucleotides: TGCAGCGTTGCCCGAGGGGTAGCGGGGGGCCCGTATCCGCAGTATTTT. Residues: CSVARGVAGGPYPQYF.

The V call is TRBV20-1, the J call TRBJ2-5; TRBD2 agrees at 9 bases. Germline V CDR1 and CDR2: DFQATT, SNEGSKA (reference sequence). The CDR3 covers 15 residues. Trimming removed 0 bases from V and 3 bases from J; junction bases left unmatched: 5. The CDR3 DNA reads TGCAGTGCTAGAGATTTGCGACTAGCGGAAGAGACCCAGTACTTC. Protein product: CSARDLRLAEETQYF.

This clonotype was observed at least ten times. This chain joins TRBV7-6 and TRBJ2-3; unclear D gene. Germline lookup yields CDR1 SGHVS and CDR2 FNYEAQ. The CDR3 has 14 amino acids. V lost 5 bases and J lost 2, with 11 bases in between. Here the CDR3 DNA reads TGTGCCAGCAGCCTAGACACGTCCACAGATACGCAGTATTTT. Its protein product is CASSLDTSTDTQYF.

This clonotype was seen a single time. The chain joins TRBV4-3 to TRBJ1-1, with D perhaps TRBD1 (5 bases). V was cut by 0 bases and J by 4 bases, with 12 bases left in between. This CDR3 contains 15 residues. Germline values: CDR1 LGHNA, CDR2 YSLEER. The CDR3 here is CASSQDRQHGTEAFF. The CDR3 bases are TGCGCCAGCAGCCAAGATCGACAGCACGGCACTGAAGCTTTCTTT.

This chain joins TRBV5-1 and TRBJ2-3; TRBD2 matches 7 bases. Trimming at V came to 2 bases and at J to 6 bases, leaving 9 bases not matched to a gene. Germline V CDR1 and CDR2: SGHRS, YFSETQ. The CDR3 length is 15 residues. CDR3 in DNA: TGCGCCAGCAGCTTCAACCGGGAGGTACGGGATACGCAGTATTTT. Its translation is CASSFNREVRDTQYF.

A few counts support this clonotype. This rearrangement joins TRBV7-9 to TRBJ2-7, with D tentatively TRBD1 or TRBD2 (6 bases each). From germline, CDR1 is SEHNR and CDR2 FQNEAQ (reference sequence). Trimming removed 4 bases from V and 9 bases from J, with 34 bases in between. The CDR3 sequence is 19 residues long. This CDR3 reads CASSSPGGPTRGPPWVQYF. As DNA, the CDR3 is TGTGCCAGCAGCTCCCCTGGGGGGCCCACGAGGGGACCGCCGTGGGTGCAGTACTTC.

This chain links TRBV6-5 with TRBJ2-2; D possibly uses TRBD1 or TRBD2 (5 bases each). CDR3 length: 12 residues. Trimming took 8 bases from V and 1 from J, leaving 5 bases between them. Germline V gene sequence: CDR1 MNHEY, CDR2 SVGAGI. The CDR3 nucleotides read TGTGCCAGCGGGGGGAACACCGGGGAGCTGTTTTTT. This encodes CASGGNTGELFF.